The rows below give T cell receptor beta chains drawn from one sample of a study of a mutant IDH1 vaccine in newly diagnosed glioma. The repertoire was sequenced with immunoSEQ multiplex PCR; TCRdb's copy has only in-frame clones and lacks some. This sample carries 20,000 to 25,000 clones, roughly 86% of them seen once, and the ten largest clones take less than 15%. What these receptors recognize is not known. This specimen consisted of PBMCs, obtained from a glioma patient whose treatment included an IDH1 peptide vaccine. These receptors came from a man aged 25-45 years with glioma. Each CDR3 is given with its conserved first and last residue.

V gene,J gene,CDR3 protein
TRBV7-9,TRBJ1-1,CAANPGQQNTEAFF
TRBV7-2,TRBJ1-4,CASSFTGTGVGRNEKLFF
TRBV7-9,TRBJ2-2,CASSFLAPKEGELFF
TRBV7-8,TRBJ2-1,CASSRRGGIGNEQFF
TRBV2,TRBJ1-5,CASRRTGESNQPQHF
TRBV19,TRBJ1-2,CASSLLPQGEKGYTF
TRBV5-1,TRBJ2-3,CASSLGSGSVTDTQYF
TRBV28,TRBJ2-7,CASSRRVHEQYF
TRBV7-2,TRBJ2-5,CASSRTGGPQETQYF
TRBV30,TRBJ2-3,CAWTLRRADTQYF
TRBV30,TRBJ2-5,CAWSVEGGETQYF
TRBV7-9,TRBJ1-4,CASSSAGDREKLFF
TRBV6-5,TRBJ1-1,CASSYSPGARAFF
TRBV4-1,TRBJ1-5,CASSQTRQGGQPQHF
TRBV11-3,TRBJ2-1,CASSLDQDSGNSYNEQFF
TRBV6-5,TRBJ1-2,CASTPAGTVGYTF
TRBV6-1,TRBJ2-3,CASSGGITDTQYF
TRBV6-6,TRBJ1-1,CASSYPLLGYTEAFF
TRBV9,TRBJ2-1,CASSPRLAGGPWHEQFF
TRBV10-2,TRBJ1-2,CASRKDSYGYTF
TRBV7-2,TRBJ1-5,CASSLTGKNQPQHF
TRBV5-1,TRBJ2-7,CASNTGSSYEQYF
TRBV6-5,TRBJ2-3,CASSGGQSFADTQYF
TRBV15,TRBJ1-1,CATSRVVRTEAFF
TRBV7-9,TRBJ2-3,CASSPQTDYTQYF
TRBV6-1,TRBJ2-7,CASSEDPPRGGVSYEQYF
TRBV29-1,TRBJ1-4,CSVSPGQGREKLFF
TRBV10-3,TRBJ2-7,CAISGGERDRIDF
TRBV10-3,TRBJ2-1,CAIRGTSGRYNEQFF
TRBV18,TRBJ1-2,CASSPQGTGGYTF